This T cell receptor beta chain was retrieved from a study of preoperative IRX-2 immunotherapy in early breast cancer. Clones were sequenced by immunoSEQ multiplex PCR, and TCRdb holds only the in-frame ones, with some missing. The sample lists about 24,000 clones, roughly 90% occurring once. Sample treatment: preoperative locoregional IRX-2 cytokine immunotherapy. This phase Ib study tested locoregional IRX-2 cytokine immunotherapy given before surgery. Germline V gene lookup returns CDR1 SQVTM and CDR2 ANQGSEA. Deletions cut 1 base from V and 8 bases from J, with 11 bases between. CDR3 length: 12 residues.

Here the sequenced sample was tumor tissue, taken after IRX-2 immunotherapy. This sequence joins TRBV29-1 and TRBJ1-2; D perhaps matches TRBD1 (5 bases). The sequence derives from a human donor with breast cancer. This CDR3 is CSVEAQGGGYTF. CDR3 bases: TGCAGCGTTGAAGCCCAGGGAGGCGGCTACACCTTC.